One and the same sample provided the 14 T cell receptor beta chains below, sequenced in a study of T cells after yellow fever vaccination. TCRdb itself ran the 5' RACE reads through MiXCR, one entry per CDR3 protein. The data contain some 560,000 distinct CDR3 sequences, about 19% of them singletons. The sequences come from PBMCs, collected 15 days after the yellow fever booster vaccination. The receptors originated from a man younger than 45 who received the YFV17D yellow fever vaccine.

The rearrangement joins TRBV27 to TRBJ2-3; 10 nucleotides align to TRBD1. Per the germline V gene, CDR1 is MNHEY and CDR2 is SMNVEV (reference sequence). The CDR3 is 14 amino acids. J was trimmed by 7 bases and V by 4 bases; bases with no gene match: 5. As DNA, the CDR3 is TGTGCCAGCAGTTCAAGGACAGGGGGGAATACGCAGTATTTT. Its translation is CASSSRTGGNTQYF.

This clonotype has just a few counts. The J gene is TRBJ1-4, the V gene TRBV6-2 or TRBV6-3; possibly TRBD1 for D (5 bases). The CDR3 is made up of 11 amino acids. The ends were cut back, 7 bases at V and 8 bases at J, with 8 bases in the middle. Looked up from germline, CDR1 is MNHEY and CDR2 is SVGEGT. The CDR3 DNA is TGTGCCAGCAAGACAGCAGAAAAACTGTTTTTT. Translating gives CASKTAEKLFF.

This chain connects TRBV4-3 to TRBJ2-2; 7 nucleotides line up with TRBD1. Trimming cost V 2 bases and J 0 bases; bases outside gene matches: 24. The germline gives CDR1 LGHNA, CDR2 YSLEER. The CDR3 is made up of 23 amino acids. CDR3 residues: CASSQPAGTVRRPGQTNTGELFF. CDR3 DNA: TGCGCCAGCAGCCAACCGGCCGGGACAGTCAGGAGACCCGGCCAAACGAACACCGGGGAGCTGTTTTTT.

This sequence joins TRBV5-1 and TRBJ2-6, with D unresolved. The germline V gene has CDR1 SGHRS and CDR2 YFSETQ. CDR3 length: 14 residues. The germline V and J ends were trimmed by 5 bases and 0 bases, with 6 bases remaining between them. In DNA, the CDR3 is TGCGCCAGCAGAAGTAGCTCTGGGGCCAACGTCCTGACTTTC. Amino acid sequence: CASRSSSGANVLTF.

This clonotype was counted only a few times. The CDR3 sequence: CASSLDSYYEQYF. CDR3 nucleotides: TGTGCCAGCAGCTTAGACAGTTATTACGAGCAGTACTTC. The chain links TRBV7-2 to TRBJ2-7, with D unclear. This CDR3 has 13 amino acids. Trimming removed 1 base at V and 4 bases at J, with 8 bases between. CDR1 is SGHTA and CDR2 is FQGNSA in the germline V gene.

This clonotype was detected ten times or more. This chain connects TRBV20-1 to TRBJ1-5; no firm D call. The length of the CDR3 is 14 residues. Germline V gives CDR1 DFQATT, CDR2 SNEGSKA (reference sequence). The V end lost 5 bases, the J end lost 5 bases, and 16 bases lay between the germline ends. The CDR3 reads CSAGPKGRYQPQHF. The CDR3 coding sequence is TGCAGTGCTGGGCCGAAGGGAAGGTATCAGCCCCAGCATTTT.

The V gene is TRBV18, the J gene TRBJ2-7; no clear D. The V end lost 3 bases, the J end lost 3 bases, and 9 bases lay between the germline ends. Germline V gene sequence: CDR1 KGHSH, CDR2 LQKENI. CDR3 length: 13 residues. Here the CDR3 DNA reads TGTGCCAGCTCACCTTCCCAGCACTACGAGCAGTACTTC. Translating it yields CASSPSQHYEQYF.

A few counts support this clonotype. This rearrangement joins TRBV3-1 to TRBJ2-1; 8 bases map to TRBD1. J lost 12 bases, V lost 0 bases, and 4 bases had no gene match. CDR3 length: 13 amino acids. In germline, CDR1 is LGHDT, CDR2 YNNKEL (reference sequence). CDR3: CASSQDPGTGQFF. DNA for the CDR3: TGTGCCAGCAGCCAAGATCCTGGGACAGGGCAGTTCTTC.

This clonotype was recorded a few times. The J gene is TRBJ2-7, the V gene TRBV7-9; TRBD1 or TRBD2 may be the D gene (5 bases each). V lost 5 bases and J 3 bases, leaving 17 bases between the germline ends. The V gene's germline CDR1 is SEHNR and CDR2 FQNEAQ (reference sequence). The CDR3 loop spans 15 amino acids. CDR3 protein: CASSVGPGPVYEQYF. In DNA form, the CDR3 reads TGTGCCAGCAGCGTCGGACCGGGACCCGTCTACGAGCAGTACTTC.

The chain joins TRBV5-1 to TRBJ2-3; a weak D match, TRBD1 (6 bases). This CDR3 region has 16 residues. The V and J ends lost 7 bases and 0 bases respectively, with 18 bases between them. From germline, CDR1 is SGHRS and CDR2 YFSETQ. CDR3 coding DNA: TGCGCCAGCGCTAAATGGACAGCCGCTAGCACAGATACGCAGTATTTT. It encodes CASAKWTAASTDTQYF.

This clonotype was seen a handful of times. The chain combines TRBV5-1 with TRBJ2-7; the match to TRBD1 covers 9 bases. The CDR3 covers 15 residues. Germline V gene sequence: CDR1 SGHRS, CDR2 YFSETQ. Losses at the gene ends were 9 bases for V and 1 base for J; bases not matched to a gene: 11. Here the CDR3 reads CATSRTGTGSYEQYF. DNA of the CDR3: TGCGCCACCTCCCGAACCGGGACAGGGTCCTACGAGCAGTACTTC.

The chain is built from TRBV24-1 and TRBJ2-5, with a tentative D call TRBD2 (5 bases). Trimming removed 4 bases at V and 7 bases at J, with 12 bases between. Germline V gives CDR1 KGHDR, CDR2 SFDVKD. The CDR3 has 13 amino acids. The CDR3 region has the DNA TGTGCCACCAGTGACCGAGAGGGAGTGACCCAGTACTTC. Protein product: CATSDREGVTQYF.

This clonotype was detected only a few times. The chain has TRBV12-3 or TRBV12-4 and TRBJ2-3; D remains ambiguous. With 6 bases removed from V and 6 bases from J, the gap between germline ends came to 16 bases. This CDR3 has 14 amino acids. This CDR3 is CASSSPSSGDTQYF. CDR3 sequence (DNA): TGTGCCAGCAGCTCGCCCTCTTCGGGTGATACGCAGTATTTT.

This chain joins TRBV12-3 or TRBV12-4 and TRBJ2-7, with TRBD2 matching over 15 bases. The CDR3 runs 16 residues. V trimming: 6 bases; J trimming: 5 bases; junction bases outside the gene matches: 8. CDR3 in DNA: TGTGCCAGCAGGCCAGGACTAGCGGGAGGGCGCCACGAGCAGTACTTC. Translation gives CASRPGLAGGRHEQYF.